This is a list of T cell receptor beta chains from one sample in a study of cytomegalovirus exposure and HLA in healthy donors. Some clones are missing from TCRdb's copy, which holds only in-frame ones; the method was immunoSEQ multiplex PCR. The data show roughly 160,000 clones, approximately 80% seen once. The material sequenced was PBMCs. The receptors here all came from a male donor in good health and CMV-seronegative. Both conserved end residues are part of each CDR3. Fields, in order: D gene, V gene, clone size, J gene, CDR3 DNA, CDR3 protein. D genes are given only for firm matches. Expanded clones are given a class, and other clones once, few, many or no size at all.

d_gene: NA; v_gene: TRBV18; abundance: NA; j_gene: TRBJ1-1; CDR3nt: TGTGCCAGCTCACCAAATGGAGGCACTGAAGCTTTCTTT; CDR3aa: CASSPNGGTEAFF
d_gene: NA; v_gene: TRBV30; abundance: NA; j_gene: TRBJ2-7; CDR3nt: TGTGCTTATACAGAAACCTCCGAGCAGTACTTC; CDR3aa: CAYTETSEQYF
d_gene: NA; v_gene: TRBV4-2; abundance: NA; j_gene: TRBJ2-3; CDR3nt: TGTGCCAGCAGCCAGTTCGGGGTGGGGGCTAGCACAGATACGCAGTATTTT; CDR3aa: CASSQFGVGASTDTQYF
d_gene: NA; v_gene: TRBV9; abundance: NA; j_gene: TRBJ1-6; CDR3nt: TGTGCCAGCAGCGCCCAACCGGGGTCCGAGTCACCCCTCCACTTT; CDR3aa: CASSAQPGSESPLHF
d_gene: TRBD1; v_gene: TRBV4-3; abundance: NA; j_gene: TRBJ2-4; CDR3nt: TGCGCCAGCAGCCAAGTCGCGGCGACAGGGGTGAACATTCAGTACTTC; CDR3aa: CASSQVAATGVNIQYF
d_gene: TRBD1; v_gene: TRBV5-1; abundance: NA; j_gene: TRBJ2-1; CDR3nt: TGCGCCAGCAGCTCGGGACAGGGCATTTACAATGAGCAGTTCTTC; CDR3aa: CASSSGQGIYNEQFF
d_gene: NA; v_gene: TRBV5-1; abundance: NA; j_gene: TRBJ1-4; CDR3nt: TGCGCCAGCAGCTTCACAGCTTCAACTAATGAAAAACTGTTTTTT; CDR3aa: CASSFTASTNEKLFF
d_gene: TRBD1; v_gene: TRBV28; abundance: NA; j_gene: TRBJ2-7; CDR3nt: TGTGCCAGCAGTTCCTTAGACAGGGTCAGAGCTGACGAGCAGTACTTC; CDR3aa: CASSSLDRVRADEQYF
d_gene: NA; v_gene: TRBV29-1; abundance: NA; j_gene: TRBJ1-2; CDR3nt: TGCAGCGTTGGCAGGGGCGAAAATGGCTACACCTTC; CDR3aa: CSVGRGENGYTF
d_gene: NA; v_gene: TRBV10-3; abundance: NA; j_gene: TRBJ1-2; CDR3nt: TGTGCCGTCGGGACTGAAAGAAACTATGGCTACACCTTC; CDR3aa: CAVGTERNYGYTF
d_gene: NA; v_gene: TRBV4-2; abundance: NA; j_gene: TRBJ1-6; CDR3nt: TGTGCCAGCAGCCAAGAAGTCATAGCCGCAAATAATTCACCCCTCCACTTT; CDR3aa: CASSQEVIAANNSPLHF
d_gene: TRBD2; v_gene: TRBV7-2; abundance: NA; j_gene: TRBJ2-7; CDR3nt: TGTGCCAGCAGCTTTTCGGGGGGGGCGGAGGAGCAGTACTTC; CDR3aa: CASSFSGGAEEQYF
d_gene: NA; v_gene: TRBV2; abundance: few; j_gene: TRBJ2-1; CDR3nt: TGTGCCAGCAGTGAACGGCGGGGTCTATACAATGAGCAGTTCTTC; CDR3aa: CASSERRGLYNEQFF
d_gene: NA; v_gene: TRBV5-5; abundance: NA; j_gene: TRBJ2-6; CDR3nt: TGTGCCAGCAGCTTGGGGCTCTCTGGGGCCAACGTCCTGACTTTC; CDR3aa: CASSLGLSGANVLTF
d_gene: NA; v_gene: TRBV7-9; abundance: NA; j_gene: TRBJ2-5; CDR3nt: TGTGCCAGCATGAGGCAGGGGATCCAAGAGACCCAGTACTTC; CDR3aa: CASMRQGIQETQYF
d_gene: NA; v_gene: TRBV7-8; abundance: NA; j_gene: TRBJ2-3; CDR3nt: TGTGCCAGCAGCTCTCTCGGGCGGACACACACAGATACGCAGTATTTT; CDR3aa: CASSSLGRTHTDTQYF
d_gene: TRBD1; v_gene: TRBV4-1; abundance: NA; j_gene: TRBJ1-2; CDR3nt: TGCGCCAGCAGCTCGGGACAGGGGCTGAGCTATGGCTACACCTTC; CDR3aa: CASSSGQGLSYGYTF
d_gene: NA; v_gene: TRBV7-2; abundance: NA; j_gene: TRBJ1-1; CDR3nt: TGTGCCAGCAGCTTAGCTCTACAGGCCACTATGAACACTGAAGCTTTCTTT; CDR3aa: CASSLALQATMNTEAFF
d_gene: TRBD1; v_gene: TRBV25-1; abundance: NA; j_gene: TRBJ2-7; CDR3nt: TGTGCCAGCAGTGAAGGGGACAGCCTCTCCTACGAGCAGTACTTC; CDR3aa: CASSEGDSLSYEQYF
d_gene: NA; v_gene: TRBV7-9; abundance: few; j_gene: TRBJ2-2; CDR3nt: TGTGCCAGCAGCTTATTCCAGCGGAACACCGGGGAGCTGTTTTTT; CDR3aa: CASSLFQRNTGELFF
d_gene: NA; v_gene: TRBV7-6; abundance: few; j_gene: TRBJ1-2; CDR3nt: TGTGCCAGCAGCTCGACAGCCAACTATGGCTACACCTTC; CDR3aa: CASSSTANYGYTF
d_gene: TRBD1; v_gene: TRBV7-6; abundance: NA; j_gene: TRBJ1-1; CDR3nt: TGTGCCAGCAGCTGGGACAGGGGAGGTTCAATAAACACTGAAGCTTTCTTT; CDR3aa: CASSWDRGGSINTEAFF
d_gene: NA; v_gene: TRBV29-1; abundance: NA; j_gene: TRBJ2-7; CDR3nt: TGCAGCGTTACGGGGATCCCCGGCTACGAGCAGTACTTC; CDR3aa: CSVTGIPGYEQYF
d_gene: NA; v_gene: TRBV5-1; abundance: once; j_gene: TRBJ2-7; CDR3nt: TGCGCCAGCAGCTTGGCCTATGATCTAGAGCAGTACTTC; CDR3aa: CASSLAYDLEQYF
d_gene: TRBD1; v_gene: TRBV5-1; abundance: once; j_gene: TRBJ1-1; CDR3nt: TGCGCCAGCAGCTTAAATACAGGGGACAACACTGAAGCTTTCTTT; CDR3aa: CASSLNTGDNTEAFF
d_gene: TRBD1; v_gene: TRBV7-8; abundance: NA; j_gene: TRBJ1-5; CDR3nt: TGTGCCAGCAGCTTAGTATCCGGACAGGGTCCCTTAGGTCAGCCCCAGCATTTT; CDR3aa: CASSLVSGQGPLGQPQHF
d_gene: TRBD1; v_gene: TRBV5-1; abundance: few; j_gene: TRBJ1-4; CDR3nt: TGCGCCAGCAGCTCGCTAATCGACAGGGCCGGAGGAAAACTGTTTTTT; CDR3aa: CASSSLIDRAGGKLFF
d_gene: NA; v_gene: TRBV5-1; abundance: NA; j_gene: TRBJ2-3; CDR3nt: TGCGCCAGCAGCTTGGACCTAGCGTCCGATACGCAGTATTTT; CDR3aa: CASSLDLASDTQYF
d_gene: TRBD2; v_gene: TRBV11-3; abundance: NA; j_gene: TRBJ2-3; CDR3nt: TGTGCCAGCAGCAGGGATGGACTAGCGGGATCGACAGATACGCAGTATTTT; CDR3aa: CASSRDGLAGSTDTQYF
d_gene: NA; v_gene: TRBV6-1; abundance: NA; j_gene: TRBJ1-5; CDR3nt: TGTGCCAGCAGTGAACCGGGGGGCGGAAGCAATCAGCCCCAGCATTTT; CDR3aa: CASSEPGGGSNQPQHF
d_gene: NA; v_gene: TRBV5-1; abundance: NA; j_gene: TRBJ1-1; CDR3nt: TGCGCCAGCAGCTTGGCCGCGGAGACTGAAGCTTTCTTT; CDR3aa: CASSLAAETEAFF
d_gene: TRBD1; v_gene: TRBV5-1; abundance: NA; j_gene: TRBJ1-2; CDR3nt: TGCGCCAGCAGCCGTACTACAGGGGCTCCCTATGGCTACCCCTTC; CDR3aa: CASSRTTGAPYGYPF
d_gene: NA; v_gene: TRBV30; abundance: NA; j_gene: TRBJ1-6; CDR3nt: TGTGCCTGGAGTGTCACGGCAGGCCCTAATTCACCCCTCCACTTT; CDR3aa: CAWSVTAGPNSPLHF
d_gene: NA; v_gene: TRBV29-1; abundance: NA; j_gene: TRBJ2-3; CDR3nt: TGCAGCGTTGAGCCTAGCGGCACAGATACGCAGTATTTT; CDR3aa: CSVEPSGTDTQYF
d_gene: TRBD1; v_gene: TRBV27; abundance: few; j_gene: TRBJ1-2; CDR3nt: TGTGCCAGCAGCCCGGGACAGGGAGGTGGCTACACCTTC; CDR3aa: CASSPGQGGGYTF
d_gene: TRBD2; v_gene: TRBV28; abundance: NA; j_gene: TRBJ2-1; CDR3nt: TGTGCCAGCAGTCGATCCGGGACTAGTTTTCCTGAGCAGTTCTTC; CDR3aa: CASSRSGTSFPEQFF
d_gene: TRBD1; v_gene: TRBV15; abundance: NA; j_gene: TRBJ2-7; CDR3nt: TGTGCCACCAGCAGACGACAGGGGGGAATAGTATACGAGCAGTACTTC; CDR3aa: CATSRRQGGIVYEQYF
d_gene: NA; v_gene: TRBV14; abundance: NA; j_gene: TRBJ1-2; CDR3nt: TGTGCCAGCAGCCCTAGTCCGGGACACATCTATGGCTACACCTTC; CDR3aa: CASSPSPGHIYGYTF
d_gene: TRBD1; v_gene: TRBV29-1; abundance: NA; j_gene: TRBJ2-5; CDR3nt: TGCAGCGTCTACGGACAGGGTGGGGAGACCCAGTACTTC; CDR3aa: CSVYGQGGETQYF
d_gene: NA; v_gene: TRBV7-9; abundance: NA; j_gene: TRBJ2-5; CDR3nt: TGTGCCACGCAGACGGGTCGGGAGACCCAGTACTTC; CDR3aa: CATQTGRETQYF
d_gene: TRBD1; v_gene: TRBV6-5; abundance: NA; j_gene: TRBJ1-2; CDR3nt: TGTGCCAGCAGTCGCGACCCCTTGACAGGGTATGGCTACACCTTC; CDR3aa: CASSRDPLTGYGYTF
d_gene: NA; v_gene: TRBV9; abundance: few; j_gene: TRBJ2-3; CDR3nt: TGTGCCAGCAGCGTAGTATCTGGAGGAGATACGCAGTATTTT; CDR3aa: CASSVVSGGDTQYF
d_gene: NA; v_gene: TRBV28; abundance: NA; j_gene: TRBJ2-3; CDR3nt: TGTGCCAGCAGGTCCGTCGGCGGCGGGGAGTTACCGACAGATACGCAGTATTTT; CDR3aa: CASRSVGGGELPTDTQYF
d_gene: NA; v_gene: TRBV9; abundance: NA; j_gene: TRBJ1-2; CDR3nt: TGTGCCAGCAGCGTAGTAGGCAGCGTTAACTATGGCTACACCTTC; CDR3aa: CASSVVGSVNYGYTF
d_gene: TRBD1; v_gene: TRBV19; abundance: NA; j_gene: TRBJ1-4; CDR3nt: TGTGCCAGTAGTAAGGACAGGGGAGACGAAAAACTGTTTTTT; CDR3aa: CASSKDRGDEKLFF
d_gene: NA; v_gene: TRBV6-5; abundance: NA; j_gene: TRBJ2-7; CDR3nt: TGTGCCAGCAGTTATGGGGCAGGAACCTACGAGCAGTACTTC; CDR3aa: CASSYGAGTYEQYF